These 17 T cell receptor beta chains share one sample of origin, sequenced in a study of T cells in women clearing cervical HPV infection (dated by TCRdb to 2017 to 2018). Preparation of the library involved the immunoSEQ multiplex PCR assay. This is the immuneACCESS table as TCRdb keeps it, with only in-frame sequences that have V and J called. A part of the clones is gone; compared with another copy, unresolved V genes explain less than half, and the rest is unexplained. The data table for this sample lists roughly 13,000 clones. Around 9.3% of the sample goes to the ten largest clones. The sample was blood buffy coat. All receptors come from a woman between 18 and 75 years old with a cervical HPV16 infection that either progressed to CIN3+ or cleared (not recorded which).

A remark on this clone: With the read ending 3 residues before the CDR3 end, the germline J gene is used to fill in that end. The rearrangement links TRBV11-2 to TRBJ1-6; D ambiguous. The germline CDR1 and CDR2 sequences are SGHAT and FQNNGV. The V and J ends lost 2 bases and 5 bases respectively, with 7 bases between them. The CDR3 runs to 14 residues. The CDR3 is CASSLSGDNSPLHF. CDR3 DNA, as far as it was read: TGTGCCAGCAGCTTATCAGGAGATAATTCACCC. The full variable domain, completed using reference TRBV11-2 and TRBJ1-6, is EAGVAQSPRYKIIEKRQSVAFWCNPISGHATLYWYQQILGQGPKLLIQFQNNGVVDDSQLPKDRFSAERLKGVDSTLKIQPAKLEDSAVYLCASSLSGDNSPLHFGNGTRLTVT.

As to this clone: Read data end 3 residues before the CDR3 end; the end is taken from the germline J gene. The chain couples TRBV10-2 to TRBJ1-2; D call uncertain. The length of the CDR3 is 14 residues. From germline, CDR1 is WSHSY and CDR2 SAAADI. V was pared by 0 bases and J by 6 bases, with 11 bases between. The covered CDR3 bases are TGCGCCAGCAGTGAGTCGAAGGCCACCCATGGC. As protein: CASSESKATHG. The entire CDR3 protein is CASSESKATHGYTF.

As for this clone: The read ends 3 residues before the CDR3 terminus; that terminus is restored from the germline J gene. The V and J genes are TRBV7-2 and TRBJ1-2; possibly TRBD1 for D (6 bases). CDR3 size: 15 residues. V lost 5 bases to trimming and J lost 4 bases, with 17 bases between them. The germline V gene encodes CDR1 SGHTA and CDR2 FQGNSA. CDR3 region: CASSPHRTAPYGYTF. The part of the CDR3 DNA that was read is TGTGCCAGCAGCCCACATCGGACAGCCCCCTATGGC.

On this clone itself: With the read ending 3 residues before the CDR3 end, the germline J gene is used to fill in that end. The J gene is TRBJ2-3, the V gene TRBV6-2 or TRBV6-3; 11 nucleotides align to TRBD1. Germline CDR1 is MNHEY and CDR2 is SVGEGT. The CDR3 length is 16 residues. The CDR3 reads CASSRDRGFGNQPQYF. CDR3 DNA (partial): TGTGCCAGCAGCCGGGACAGGGGGTTTGGCAATCAGCCG.

CDR3 residues: CASRRRAGDSYEQYF. Partial CDR3 DNA: TGTGCCAGTAGGCGAAGAGCGGGGGACTCCTACGAG. This chain joins TRBV19 and TRBJ2-7, with 8 bases aligning to TRBD2. The read ends 3 residues before the CDR3 terminus; that terminus is restored from the germline J gene. Germline loops: CDR1 LNHDA, CDR2 SQIVND (reference sequence). V shed 6 bases and J 0 bases; nucleotides not matched to a gene: 7. CDR3 length: 15 amino acids.

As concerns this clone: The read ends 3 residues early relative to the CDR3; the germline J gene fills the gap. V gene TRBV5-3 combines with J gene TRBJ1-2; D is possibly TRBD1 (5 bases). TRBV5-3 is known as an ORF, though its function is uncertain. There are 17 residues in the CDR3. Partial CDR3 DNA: TGTGCCAGAAGCTTGACGGCGCAGGGCGAGACTTTTAGCGGC. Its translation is CARSLTAQGETFSG. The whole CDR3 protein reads CARSLTAQGETFSGYTF.

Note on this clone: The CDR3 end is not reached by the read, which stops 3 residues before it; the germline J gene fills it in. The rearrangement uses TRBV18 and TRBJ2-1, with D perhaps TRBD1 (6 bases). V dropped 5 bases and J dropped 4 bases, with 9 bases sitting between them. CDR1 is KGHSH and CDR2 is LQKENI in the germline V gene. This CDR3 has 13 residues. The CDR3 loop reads CASSRQEYNEQFF. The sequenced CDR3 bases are TGTGCCAGCTCAAGACAGGAATACAATGAG.

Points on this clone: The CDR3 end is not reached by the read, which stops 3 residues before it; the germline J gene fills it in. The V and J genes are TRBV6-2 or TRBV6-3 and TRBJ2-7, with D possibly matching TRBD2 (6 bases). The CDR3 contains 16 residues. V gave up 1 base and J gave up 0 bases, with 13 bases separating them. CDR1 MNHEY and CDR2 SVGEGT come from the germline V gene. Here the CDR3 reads CASSYLAGPSSYEQYF. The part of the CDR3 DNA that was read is TGTGCCAGCAGTTACTTGGCGGGGCCAAGCTCCTACGAG.

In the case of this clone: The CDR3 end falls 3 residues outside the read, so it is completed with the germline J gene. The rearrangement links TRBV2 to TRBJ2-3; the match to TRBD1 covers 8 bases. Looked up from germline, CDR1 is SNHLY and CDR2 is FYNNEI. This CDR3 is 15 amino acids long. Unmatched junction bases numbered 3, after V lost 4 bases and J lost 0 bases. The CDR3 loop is CASSVDRASTDTQYF. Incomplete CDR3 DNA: TGTGCCAGCAGTGTGGACAGGGCTAGCACAGATACG.

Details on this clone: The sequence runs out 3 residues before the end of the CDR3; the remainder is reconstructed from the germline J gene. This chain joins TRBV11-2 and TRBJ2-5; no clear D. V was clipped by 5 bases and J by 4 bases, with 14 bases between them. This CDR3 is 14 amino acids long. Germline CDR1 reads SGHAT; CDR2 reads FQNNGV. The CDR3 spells CASSPTTTLETQYF. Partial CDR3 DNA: TGTGCCAGCAGCCCAACTACTACATTAGAGACC. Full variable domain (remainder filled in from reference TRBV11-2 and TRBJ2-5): EAGVAQSPRYKIIEKRQSVAFWCNPISGHATLYWYQQILGQGPKLLIQFQNNGVVDDSQLPKDRFSAERLKGVDSTLKIQPAKLEDSAVYLCASSPTTTLETQYFGPGTRLLVL.

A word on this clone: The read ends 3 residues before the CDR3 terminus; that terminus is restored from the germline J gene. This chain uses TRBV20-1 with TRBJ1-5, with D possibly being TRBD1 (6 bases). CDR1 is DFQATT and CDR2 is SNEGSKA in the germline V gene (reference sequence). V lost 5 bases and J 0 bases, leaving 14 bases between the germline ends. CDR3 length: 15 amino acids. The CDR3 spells CSAGGHTYSNQPQHF. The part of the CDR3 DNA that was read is TGCAGTGCTGGGGGACACACGTATAGCAATCAGCCC.

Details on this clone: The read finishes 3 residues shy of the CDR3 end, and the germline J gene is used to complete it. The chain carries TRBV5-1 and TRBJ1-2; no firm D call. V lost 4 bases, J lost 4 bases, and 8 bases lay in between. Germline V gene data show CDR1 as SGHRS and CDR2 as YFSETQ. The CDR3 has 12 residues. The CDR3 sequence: CASSPAGYGYTF. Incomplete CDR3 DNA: TGCGCCAGCAGCCCGGCGGGCTATGGC.

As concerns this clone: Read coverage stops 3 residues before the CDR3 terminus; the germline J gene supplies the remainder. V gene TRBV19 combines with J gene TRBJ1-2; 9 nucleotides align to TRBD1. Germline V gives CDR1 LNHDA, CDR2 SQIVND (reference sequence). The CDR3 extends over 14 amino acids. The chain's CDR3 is CASSIDRGEYDYTF. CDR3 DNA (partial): TGTGCCAGTAGCATCGACAGGGGGGAATACGAC.

CDR3 sequence reads: CASSQGLAGAGGETQYF. The CDR3 DNA, read in part, is TGTGCCAGCAGCCAAGGACTAGCGGGGGCTGGAGGAGAGACC. The chain carries TRBV14 and TRBJ2-5, with 12 bases that match TRBD2. Read sequence stops 3 residues before the CDR3 end, and the germline J gene provides the missing end. The length of the CDR3 is 17 residues. CDR1 and CDR2 (germline): SGHDN, FVKESK. Trimming took 1 base from V and 4 from J; bases not matched to a gene: 7. The complete variable domain, with remaining parts taken from reference TRBV14 and TRBJ2-5, reads EAGVTQFPSHSVIEKGQTVTLRCDPISGHDNLYWYRRVMGKEIKFLLHFVKESKQDESGMPNNRFLAERTGGTYSTLKVQPAELEDSGVYFCASSQGLAGAGGETQYFGPGTRLLVL.

The CDR3 DNA, read in part, is TGTGCCAGCAGCCTAACAGGGCGGCCCACAGATACG. The encoded protein is CASSLTGRPTDT. The full-length CDR3 reads as CASSLTGRPTDTQYF. V usage is TRBV7-9 and J usage is TRBJ2-3, with D possibly TRBD1 on 6 matching bases. The read halts 3 residues ahead of the CDR3 end, with the missing end drawn from the germline J gene. There are 15 residues in the CDR3. V shed 5 bases and J shed 2 bases, with 14 bases lying between them. Germline CDR1 reads SEHNR; CDR2 reads FQNEAQ (reference sequence).

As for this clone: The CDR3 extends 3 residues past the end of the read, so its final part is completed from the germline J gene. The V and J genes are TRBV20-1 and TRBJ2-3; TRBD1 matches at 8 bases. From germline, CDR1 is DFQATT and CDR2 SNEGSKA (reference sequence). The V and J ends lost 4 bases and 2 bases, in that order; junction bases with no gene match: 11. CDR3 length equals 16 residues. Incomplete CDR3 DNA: TGCAGTGCTACCCGGACAGGGAGATCCTCCACAGATACG. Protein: CSATRTGRSSTDT. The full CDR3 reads CSATRTGRSSTDTQYF.

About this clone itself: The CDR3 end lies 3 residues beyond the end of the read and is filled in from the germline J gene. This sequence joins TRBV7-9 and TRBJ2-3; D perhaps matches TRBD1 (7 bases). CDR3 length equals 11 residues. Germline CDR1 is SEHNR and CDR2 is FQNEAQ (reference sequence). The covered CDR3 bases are TGTGCCAGCAGCTCAGGGGGGCCG. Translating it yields CASSSGGP. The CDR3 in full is CASSSGGPQYF.